These 25 T cell receptor beta chains were all obtained from the same sample, sequenced in a study of T cell responses to AZD1222 COVID-19 vaccine. Libraries were prepared by immunoSEQ multiplex PCR; TCRdb keeps only in-frame clonotypes and omits some of them. This table holds about 120,000 clones, around nine tenths found once. This material consisted of peripheral blood, taken on day 0 of AZD1222 vaccination. Every receptor here comes from an adult in good health.

This clone appeared a single time. CDR3 residues: CASEVTSGYYEQYF. CDR3 coding DNA: TGTGCCAGCGAAGTGACTAGCGGGTACTACGAGCAGTACTTC. The chain links TRBV2 to TRBJ2-7, with 10 positions matching TRBD2. The CDR3 consists of 14 residues. Unmatched junction bases numbered 7, after V lost 8 bases and J lost 3 bases. Germline V gene data show CDR1 as SNHLY and CDR2 as FYNNEI.

This clone was seen only once. The chain recombines TRBV30 with TRBJ1-1, with 8 bases matching TRBD1. CDR1 and CDR2 (germline): GTSNPN, SVGIG (reference sequence). Trimming cost V 0 bases and J 11 bases; bases outside gene matches: 5. CDR3 length equals 12 residues. The CDR3 nucleotides are TGTGCCTGGAGTGTATTGGACAGGGATGCTTTCTTT. As protein: CAWSVLDRDAFF.

J is TRBJ2-7 and V is TRBV19; TRBD2 matches 10 bases. Per the germline V gene, CDR1 is LNHDA and CDR2 is SQIVND (reference sequence). This CDR3 region has 14 residues. V was clipped by 10 bases and J by 4 bases; unmatched bases: 10. The CDR3 DNA reads TGTGCCACCAAGGCATCTAGCGGGAGATACGAGCAGTACTTC. The encoded protein is CATKASSGRYEQYF. Filled out from reference TRBV19 and TRBJ2-7, the complete variable domain reads DGGITQSPKYLFRKEGQNVTLSCEQNLNHDAMYWYRQDPGQGLRLIYYSQIVNDFQKGDIAEGYSVSREKKESFPLTVTSAQKNPTAFYLCATKASSGRYEQYFGPGTRLTVT.

This chain connects TRBV18 to TRBJ1-5, with D unresolved. Germline V gives CDR1 KGHSH, CDR2 LQKENI. V was cut by 3 bases and J by 10 bases, with 16 bases left in between. The CDR3 is 14 amino acids. The CDR3 sequence: CASSPDPTAPPQHF. CDR3 sequence (DNA): TGTGCCAGCTCACCGGACCCGACCGCGCCACCCCAGCATTTT. Drawing the rest from reference TRBV18 and TRBJ1-5, the complete variable domain is NAGVMQNPRHLVRRRGQEARLRCSPMKGHSHVYWYRQLPEEGLKFMVYLQKENIIDESGMPKERFSAEFPKEGPSILRIQQVVRGDSAAYFCASSPDPTAPPQHFGDGTRLSIL.

V usage is TRBV28 and J usage is TRBJ2-1, with 12 bases aligning to TRBD2. This CDR3 comprises 22 residues. Trimming cost V 3 bases and J 6 bases; bases outside gene matches: 24. Germline CDR1 reads MDHEN; CDR2 reads SYDVKM. The CDR3: CASSFPFPLAGGPNGVLNEQFF. The DNA of the CDR3 is TGTGCCAGCAGTTTCCCTTTCCCCCTAGCGGGAGGGCCTAATGGGGTTCTCAATGAGCAGTTCTTC.

This chain links TRBV11-2 with TRBJ1-3; no firm D call. The length of the CDR3 is 15 residues. Germline lookup yields CDR1 SGHAT and CDR2 FQNNGV. Trimming removed 5 bases from V and 0 bases from J, with 11 bases in between. The CDR3 sequence is CASSNIRNSGNTIYF. DNA for the CDR3: TGTGCCAGCAGCAACATTAGAAACTCTGGAAACACCATATATTTT.

The rearrangement uses TRBV7-2 and TRBJ1-5; D is undetermined. The germline V gene encodes CDR1 SGHTA and CDR2 FQGNSA. The length of the CDR3 is 15 residues. Trimming took off 5 bases at V and 0 bases at J, with 11 bases between the two ends. The CDR3 DNA follows: TGTGCCAGCAGCCCCGGGCCTTATAGCAATCAGCCCCAGCATTTT. This gives the protein CASSPGPYSNQPQHF.

The chain uses TRBV10-3 and TRBJ2-1, with 7 bases aligning to TRBD1. The CDR3 length is 15 residues. Germline V gene sequence: CDR1 ENHRY, CDR2 SYGVKD. Germline trimming cut 6 bases from V and 7 bases from J; bases unmatched to any gene: 12. The CDR3 protein is CAIRVDRSPLNEQFF. CDR3 DNA: TGTGCCATCAGAGTGGACAGGTCACCTCTGAATGAGCAGTTCTTC.

The chain has TRBV28 and TRBJ2-1; possible D gene TRBD2, 5 bases. The CDR3 sequence is 15 residues long. CDR1 is MDHEN and CDR2 is SYDVKM in the germline V gene. V was trimmed by 5 bases and J by 10 bases, leaving 21 bases between them. As DNA, the CDR3 is TGTGCCAGCAGTGCCCCCCTTTCCAGCAGGAGGGAGCAGTTCTTC. Its protein product is CASSAPLSSRREQFF.

This clone was recorded once. CDR3 sequence (DNA): TGTGCCAGCAGTGAACTAGCGGGATTCGGTGAGCAGTTCTTC. Translation: CASSELAGFGEQFF. The chain employs TRBV6-4 and TRBJ2-1; 10 positions agree with TRBD2. CDR1 and CDR2 from the germline V gene are MRHNA and SNTAGT. Trimming removed 3 bases from V and 9 bases from J; junction bases left unmatched: 5. CDR3 size: 14 residues.

The chain links TRBV28 to TRBJ1-2; 10 nucleotides line up with TRBD1. The CDR3 consists of 15 residues. Germline values: CDR1 MDHEN, CDR2 SYDVKM. The V gene end was trimmed by 7 bases and the J gene end by 8 bases; junction bases not matched to a gene: 13. The CDR3 is CASTQLGTGEDGYTF. The CDR3 DNA is TGTGCCAGCACCCAATTGGGGACAGGGGAGGACGGCTACACCTTC.

The CDR3 here is CASSQVILAGDTQYF. The CDR3 nucleotides read TGCGCCAGCAGCCAAGTAATACTAGCAGGCGATACGCAGTATTTT. The rearrangement joins TRBV4-1 to TRBJ2-3, with a tentative D call TRBD2 (6 bases). The CDR3 extends over 15 amino acids. Germline CDR1 is MGHRA and CDR2 is YSYEKL. V was pared by 1 base and J by 6 bases, with 14 bases between.

The chain is built from TRBV10-2 and TRBJ2-7, with D tentatively TRBD1 (5 bases). Deletions cut 4 bases from V and 4 bases from J, with 20 bases between. The CDR3 has 16 amino acids. Germline lookup yields CDR1 WSHSY and CDR2 SAAADI. The DNA of the CDR3 is TGCGCCAGCAGTGGATTGGCGCGGTGGGGCGCGTACGAGCAGTACTTC. Protein product: CASSGLARWGAYEQYF.

This sequence joins TRBV5-4 and TRBJ2-5, with D possibly TRBD2 on 6 matching bases. V gave up 3 bases and J gave up 2 bases, with 14 bases separating them. This CDR3 spans 15 amino acids. Germline lookup yields CDR1 SGHNT and CDR2 YYREEE (reference sequence). Written as DNA, the CDR3 is TGTGCCAGCAGCTCCCCGGGACTGCCACAAGAGACCCAGTACTTC. Translating gives CASSSPGLPQETQYF.

This rearrangement joins TRBV5-1 to TRBJ2-5, with 11 bases identical to TRBD2. The CDR3 runs to 17 residues. The germline CDR1 and CDR2 sequences are SGHRS and YFSETQ. V dropped 0 bases and J dropped 3; count of bases not matched to a gene: 7. The CDR3 reads CASSLGSSGRRKETQYF. CDR3 DNA sequence: TGCGCCAGCAGCTTGGGGTCTAGCGGGAGGCGAAAAGAGACCCAGTACTTC.

The chain recombines TRBV4-1 with TRBJ2-1; 8 bases are shared with TRBD1. Losses at the gene ends were 0 bases for V and 7 bases for J; bases not matched to a gene: 8. CDR1 and CDR2 (germline): MGHRA, YSYEKL. This CDR3 is built from 16 residues. DNA for the CDR3: TGCGCCAGCAGCCAAGATATGAGACAGGGGCGGAATGAGCAGTTCTTC. Amino acid sequence: CASSQDMRQGRNEQFF.

The chain links TRBV7-3 to TRBJ2-3, with 7 bases matching TRBD2. The germline gives CDR1 SGHTA, CDR2 FQGTGA. The CDR3 covers 17 residues. V was pared by 1 base and J by 4 bases, with 11 bases of the junction left unmatched. The CDR3 DNA follows: TGTGCCAGCAGCTTAAAATCCGGGCGGGAGCGCGCAGATACGCAGTATTTT. Protein sequence: CASSLKSGRERADTQYF. The whole variable domain, filled in from reference TRBV7-3 and TRBJ2-3, reads GAGVSQTPSNKVTEKGKYVELRCDPISGHTALYWYRQSLGQGPEFLIYFQGTGAADDSGLPNDRFFAVRPEGSVSTLKIQRTERGDSAVYLCASSLKSGRERADTQYFGPGTRLTVL.

CDR3 amino acids: CASSRGNLLGEQYF. CDR3 DNA sequence: TGTGCCAGCTCACGTGGCAACCTACTGGGGGAGCAGTACTTC. The chain combines TRBV18 with TRBJ2-7; D unresolved. The CDR3 runs to 14 residues. Per the germline V gene, CDR1 is KGHSH and CDR2 is LQKENI. The ends were cut back, 4 bases at V and 7 bases at J, with 17 bases in the middle.

The chain recombines TRBV3-1 (or the pseudogene TRBV3-2) with TRBJ1-4, with 7 bases aligning to TRBD1. J was trimmed by 0 bases and V by 11 bases; bases with no gene match: 9. The CDR3 totals 15 residues. Germline V gene data show CDR1 as LGHDT and CDR2 as YNNKEL (reference sequence). The CDR3 reads CAVSSGTATNEKLFF. The CDR3, as DNA: TGTGCCGTGTCCTCGGGGACAGCAACTAATGAAAAACTGTTTTTT.

This sequence joins TRBV6-6 and TRBJ1-3; 10 bases line up with TRBD1. The length of the CDR3 is 16 residues. The ends lost 6 bases at V and 4 bases at J; junction bases unmatched: 9. CDR1 and CDR2 from the germline V gene are MNHNY and SVGAGI (reference sequence). CDR3 nucleotides: TGTGCCAGCAGCCCGAGACAGGGGGCGCGCGGAAACACCATATATTTT. It yields the protein CASSPRQGARGNTIYF.

This chain joins TRBV12-3 or TRBV12-4 and TRBJ1-2; D may be TRBD1 (5 bases). The CDR3 length is 13 residues. Trimming took 3 bases from V and 7 from J, leaving 12 bases between them. CDR3 amino acids: CASSFGGRAGYTF. The DNA of the CDR3 is TGTGCCAGCAGTTTCGGCGGCAGGGCTGGCTACACCTTC.

The chain employs TRBV10-3 and TRBJ2-2; a weak D match, TRBD2 (6 bases). The CDR3 contains 16 residues. From germline, CDR1 is ENHRY and CDR2 SYGVKD. Trimming pared 0 bases from V and 5 bases from J, leaving 13 bases between. CDR3 in DNA: TGTGCCATCAGTGAGTCCGGAGGGGCCGGTACCGGGGAGCTGTTTTTT. It encodes CAISESGGAGTGELFF.

CDR3 DNA: TGTGCCAGCAGCCAAGTCAGGGACAACACCGGGGAGCTGTTTTTT. Translation: CASSQVRDNTGELFF. The gene calls are TRBV3-1 (or the pseudogene TRBV3-2) and TRBJ2-2; D might be TRBD1 or TRBD2, each matching 5 bases. V dropped 1 base and J dropped 2 bases, with 8 bases sitting between them. Germline lookup yields CDR1 LGHDT and CDR2 YNNKEL (reference sequence). The CDR3 sequence is 15 residues long.

The rearrangement uses TRBV30 and TRBJ2-1; D is perhaps TRBD2 (5 bases). The CDR3 totals 13 residues. The ends were cut back, 2 bases at V and 4 bases at J, with 9 bases in the middle. CDR1 is GTSNPN and CDR2 is SVGIG in the germline V gene (reference sequence). CDR3 sequence reads: CAWSPGTYNEQFF. DNA of the CDR3: TGTGCCTGGAGTCCGGGAACTTACAATGAGCAGTTCTTC.

The chain recombines TRBV7-9 with TRBJ1-5; 7 positions match TRBD1. This CDR3 contains 15 residues. The V segment lost 1 base and the J segment 7 bases; nucleotides outside the gene matches: 7. Germline lookup yields CDR1 SEHNR and CDR2 FQNEAQ (reference sequence). The CDR3 is CASSLGGAGGQPQHF. The CDR3 coding sequence is TGTGCCAGCAGCTTAGGAGGGGCAGGGGGGCAGCCCCAGCATTTT.